A selection of T cell receptor beta chains follows, all from one sample in a study of PD-1 blockade in classical Hodgkin lymphoma. Sequenced by immunoSEQ multiplex PCR; TCRdb stores in-frame clones only, minus some. The data show roughly 100,000 clones, approximately 89% seen once. Source: peripheral blood mononuclear cells (PBMCs), taken before the fourth cycle of nivolumab. These receptors all stem from a human donor with classical Hodgkin lymphoma. Both conserved end residues are part of each CDR3. D genes are given only for firm matches. The size entry is marked missing in some rows and otherwise reads once, few, many or a size class.

D	V	size	J	CDR3
NA	TRBV7-9	once	TRBJ2-5	CASSLPERETQYF
TRBD1	TRBV6-1	once	TRBJ2-1	CASSEAEDRADEQFF
TRBD2	TRBV5-1	once	TRBJ2-1	CASSSGLAGGPNNEQFF
NA	TRBV28	NA	TRBJ2-3	CASSLDASTDTQYF
NA	TRBV19	once	TRBJ2-7	CASTAGPSSYEQYF
NA	TRBV15	NA	TRBJ1-1	CATSGGEFTEAFF
NA	TRBV30	NA	TRBJ2-7	CAWSDSSYEQYF
NA	TRBV6-6	NA	TRBJ2-5	CASGLGDQETQYF
TRBD1	TRBV5-1	NA	TRBJ2-1	CASSFRDSSYNEQFF
NA	TRBV2	NA	TRBJ2-5	CASSQQGIQETQYF
TRBD1	TRBV19	NA	TRBJ1-5	CATRLAGQGSGGNQPQHF
NA	TRBV11-2	NA	TRBJ2-1	CASSLTARSSYNEQFF
TRBD1	TRBV15	NA	TRBJ2-3	CATSRYRGSTDTQYF
TRBD2	TRBV6-5	NA	TRBJ2-1	CASREGLARYNEQFF
NA	TRBV5-1	NA	TRBJ2-2	CASSLEAGFVRGTGELFF
TRBD2	TRBV28	NA	TRBJ2-1	CASSLAGTSTPNEQFF
TRBD1	TRBV28	NA	TRBJ2-7	CASSFLDRRYEQYF
NA	TRBV29-1	NA	TRBJ1-2	CSVESGGKDGYTF
NA	TRBV11-2	few	TRBJ2-5	CASSLVSGFPGTQYF
NA	TRBV19	NA	TRBJ1-2	CASSIHTPKGQTYGYTF
NA	TRBV5-4	NA	TRBJ1-1	CASSSRSNTEAFF
NA	TRBV6-1	NA	TRBJ1-1	CASKIWVNTEAFF
TRBD2	TRBV11-3	NA	TRBJ2-5	CASRELAGGRETQYF
TRBD2	TRBV25-1	NA	TRBJ2-5	CASSEPTSGKETQYF
NA	TRBV6-5	NA	TRBJ1-2	CASSYSRWGAKGYTF
TRBD2	TRBV18	NA	TRBJ2-7	CASSPPGGLYEQYF
NA	TRBV4-2	NA	TRBJ1-1	CASSPSAQGYTEAFF
NA	TRBV9	NA	TRBJ2-5	CASSVGREETQYF
NA	TRBV5-1	once	TRBJ1-3	CASSLAGSGNTIYF
TRBD2	TRBV27	NA	TRBJ2-7	CASSPRGLREQYF
NA	TRBV25-1	NA	TRBJ1-1	CASSELGRRPEAFF
TRBD1	TRBV14	few	TRBJ1-1	CASSLTGGTEAFF
NA	TRBV6-6	once	TRBJ2-1	CASRAGTYSNEQFF